The present T cell receptor beta chain was sequenced within a study of T cell changes during pregnancy in multiple sclerosis. Produced via immunoSEQ multiplex PCR; TCRdb's table is partial and in-frame only. The data show approximately 70,000 clones, with 80% to 95% seen just once and 0.43% held by the top ten. This CDR3 has 14 residues. Trimming took 2 bases from V and 5 from J, leaving 11 bases between them. Germline CDR1 is SGHDT and CDR2 is YYEEEE. This sequence was found in a female donor with multiple sclerosis, enrolled in a pregnancy study. The V call is TRBV5-6, the J call TRBJ2-1, with D perhaps TRBD2 (6 bases). Sequences were derived from CD4+ T cells from peripheral blood mononuclear cells, sampled before pregnancy. The CDR3 nucleotides are TGTGCCAGCAGCTTTATAGCGGTGGACAATGAGCAGTTCTTC. It codes for CASSFIAVDNEQFF. Based on the CDR3 plus reference TRBV5-6 and TRBJ2-1, the full variable domain is DAGVTQSPTHLIKTRGQQVTLRCSPKSGHDTVSWYQQALGQGPQFIFQYYEEEERQRGNFPDRFSGHQFPNYSSELNVNALLLGDSALYLCASSFIAVDNEQFFGPGTRLTVL.